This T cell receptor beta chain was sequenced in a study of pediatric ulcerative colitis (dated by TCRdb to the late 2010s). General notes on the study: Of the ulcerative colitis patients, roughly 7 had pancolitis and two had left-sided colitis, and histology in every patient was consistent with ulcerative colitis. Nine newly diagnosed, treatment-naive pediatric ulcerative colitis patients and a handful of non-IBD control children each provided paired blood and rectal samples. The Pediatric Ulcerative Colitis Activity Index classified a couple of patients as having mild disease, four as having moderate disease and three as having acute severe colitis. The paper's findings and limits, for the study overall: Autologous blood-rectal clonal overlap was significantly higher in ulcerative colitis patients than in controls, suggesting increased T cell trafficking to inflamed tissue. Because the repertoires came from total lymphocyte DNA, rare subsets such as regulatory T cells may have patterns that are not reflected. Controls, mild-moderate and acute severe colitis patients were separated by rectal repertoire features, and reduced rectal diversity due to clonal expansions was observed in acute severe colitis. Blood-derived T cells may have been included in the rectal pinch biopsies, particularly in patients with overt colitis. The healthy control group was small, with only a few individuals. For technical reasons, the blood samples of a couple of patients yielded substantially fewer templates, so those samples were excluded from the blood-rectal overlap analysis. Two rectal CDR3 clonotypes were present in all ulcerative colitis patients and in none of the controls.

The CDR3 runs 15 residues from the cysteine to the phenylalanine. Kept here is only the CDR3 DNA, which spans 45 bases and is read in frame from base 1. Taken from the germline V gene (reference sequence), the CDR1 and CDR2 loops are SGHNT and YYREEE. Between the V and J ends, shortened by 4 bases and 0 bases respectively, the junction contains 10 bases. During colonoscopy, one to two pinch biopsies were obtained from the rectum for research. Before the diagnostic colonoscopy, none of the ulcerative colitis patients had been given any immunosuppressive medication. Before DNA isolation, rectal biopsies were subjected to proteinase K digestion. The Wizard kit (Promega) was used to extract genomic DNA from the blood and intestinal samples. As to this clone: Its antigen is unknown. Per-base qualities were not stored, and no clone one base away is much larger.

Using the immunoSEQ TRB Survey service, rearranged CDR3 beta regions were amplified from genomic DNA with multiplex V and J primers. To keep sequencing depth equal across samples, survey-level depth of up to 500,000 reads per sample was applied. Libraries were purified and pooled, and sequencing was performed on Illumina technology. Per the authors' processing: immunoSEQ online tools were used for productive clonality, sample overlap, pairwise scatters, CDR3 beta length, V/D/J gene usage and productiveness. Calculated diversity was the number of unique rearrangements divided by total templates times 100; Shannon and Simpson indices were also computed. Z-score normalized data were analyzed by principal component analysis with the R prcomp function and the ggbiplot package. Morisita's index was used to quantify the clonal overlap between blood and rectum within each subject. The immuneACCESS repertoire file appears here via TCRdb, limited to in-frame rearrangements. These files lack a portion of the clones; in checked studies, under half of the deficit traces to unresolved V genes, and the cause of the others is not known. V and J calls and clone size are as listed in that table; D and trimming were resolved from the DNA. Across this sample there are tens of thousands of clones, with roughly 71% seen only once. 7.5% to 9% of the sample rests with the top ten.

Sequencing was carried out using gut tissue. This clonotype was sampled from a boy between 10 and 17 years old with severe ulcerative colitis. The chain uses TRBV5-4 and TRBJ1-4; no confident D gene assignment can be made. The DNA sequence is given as TGTGCCAGCAGCCTCCCGGGGACAACTAATGAAAAACTGTTTTTT. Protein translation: CASSLPGTTNEKLFF.